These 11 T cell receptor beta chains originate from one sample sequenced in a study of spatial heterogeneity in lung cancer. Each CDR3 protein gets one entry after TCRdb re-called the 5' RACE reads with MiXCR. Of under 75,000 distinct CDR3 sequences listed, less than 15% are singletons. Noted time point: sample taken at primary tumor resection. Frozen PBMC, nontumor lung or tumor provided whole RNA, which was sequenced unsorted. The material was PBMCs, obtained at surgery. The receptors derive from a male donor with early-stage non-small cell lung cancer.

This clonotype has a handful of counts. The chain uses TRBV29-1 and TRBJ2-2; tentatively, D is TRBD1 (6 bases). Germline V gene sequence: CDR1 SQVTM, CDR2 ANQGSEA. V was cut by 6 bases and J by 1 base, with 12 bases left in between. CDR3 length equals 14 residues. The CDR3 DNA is TGCAGCGTCTACCGGGACATGAACACCGGGGAGCTGTTTTTT. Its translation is CSVYRDMNTGELFF.

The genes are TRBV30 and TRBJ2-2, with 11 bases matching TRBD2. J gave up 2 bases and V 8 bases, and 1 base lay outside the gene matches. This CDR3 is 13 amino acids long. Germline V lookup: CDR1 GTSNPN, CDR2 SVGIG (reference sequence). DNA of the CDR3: TGTGCCGGGACTAGCGGAAACACCGGGGAGCTGTTTTTT. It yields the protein CAGTSGNTGELFF.

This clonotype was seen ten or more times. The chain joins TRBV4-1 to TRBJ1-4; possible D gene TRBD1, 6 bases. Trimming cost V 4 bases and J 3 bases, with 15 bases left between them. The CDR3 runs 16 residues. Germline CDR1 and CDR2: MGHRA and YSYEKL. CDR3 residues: CASSRDGGRANEKLFF. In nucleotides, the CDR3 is TGCGCCAGCAGCCGAGACGGGGGGCGGGCTAATGAAAAACTGTTTTTT.

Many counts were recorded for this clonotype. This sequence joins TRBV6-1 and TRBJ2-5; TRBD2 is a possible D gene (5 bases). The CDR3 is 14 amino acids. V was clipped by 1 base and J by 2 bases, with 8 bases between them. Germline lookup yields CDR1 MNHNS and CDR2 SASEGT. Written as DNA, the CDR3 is TGTGCCAGCAGTGAAGGGGCGGGTCAAGAGACCCAGTACTTC. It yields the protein CASSEGAGQETQYF.

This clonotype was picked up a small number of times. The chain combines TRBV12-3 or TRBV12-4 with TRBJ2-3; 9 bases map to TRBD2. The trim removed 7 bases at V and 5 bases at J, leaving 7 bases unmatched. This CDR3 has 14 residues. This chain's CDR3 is CASILSGRGDTQYF. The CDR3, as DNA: TGTGCCAGCATCCTTAGCGGGAGAGGAGATACGCAGTATTTT.

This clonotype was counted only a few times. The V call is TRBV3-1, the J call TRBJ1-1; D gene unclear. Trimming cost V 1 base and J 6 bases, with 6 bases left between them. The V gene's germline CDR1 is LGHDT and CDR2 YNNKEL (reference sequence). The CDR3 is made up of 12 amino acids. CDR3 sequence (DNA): TGTGCCAGCAGCCAAGTAGGGTCTGAAGCTTTCTTT. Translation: CASSQVGSEAFF.

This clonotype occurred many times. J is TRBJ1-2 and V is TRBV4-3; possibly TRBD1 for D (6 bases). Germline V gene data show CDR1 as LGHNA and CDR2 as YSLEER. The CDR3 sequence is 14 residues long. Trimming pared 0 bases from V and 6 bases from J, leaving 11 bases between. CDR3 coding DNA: TGCGCCAGCAGCCAAGAAGGGGCAGGGGATGGCTACACCTTC. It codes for CASSQEGAGDGYTF.

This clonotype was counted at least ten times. CDR3 in amino acids: CATRSSANTGELFF. CDR3 coding DNA: TGTGCCACCAGGAGCTCGGCGAACACCGGGGAGCTGTTTTTT. The chain is built from TRBV6-1 and TRBJ2-2, with D unclear. The CDR3 covers 14 residues. In germline, CDR1 is MNHNS, CDR2 SASEGT. Trimming left V 10 bases short and J 0 bases short, with 12 bases between.

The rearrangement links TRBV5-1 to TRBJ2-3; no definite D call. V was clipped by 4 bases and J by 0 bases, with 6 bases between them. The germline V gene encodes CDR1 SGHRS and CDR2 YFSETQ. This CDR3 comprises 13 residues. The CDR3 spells CASSTDSTDTQYF. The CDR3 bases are TGCGCCAGCAGCACCGACAGCACAGATACGCAGTATTTT.

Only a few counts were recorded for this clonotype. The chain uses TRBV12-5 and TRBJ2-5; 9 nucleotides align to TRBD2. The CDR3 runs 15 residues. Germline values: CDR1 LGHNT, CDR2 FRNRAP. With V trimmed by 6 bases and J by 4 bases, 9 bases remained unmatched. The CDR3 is CASGASGAPGETQYF. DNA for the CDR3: TGTGCTAGTGGGGCTAGCGGGGCCCCAGGAGAGACCCAGTACTTC.

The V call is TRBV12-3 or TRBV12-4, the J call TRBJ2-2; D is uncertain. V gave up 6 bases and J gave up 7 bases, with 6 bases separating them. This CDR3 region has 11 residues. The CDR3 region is CASSQFGELFF. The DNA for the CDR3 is TGTGCCAGCAGCCAGTTCGGGGAGCTGTTTTTT.